These T cell receptor beta chains were read from a single sample in a study of T cells in localized non-small cell lung cancer. Sequencing used immunoSEQ multiplex PCR; TCRdb keeps in-frame clones, though not all of them. Of more than 40,000 clones in the sample, approximately 86% are singletons; the top ten hold about 2.3%. The sequences come from PBMCs, collected before any cancer treatment. The source of these receptors is a man between 40 and 75 years old with stage II lung adenocarcinoma. Each CDR3 is given without its conserved first and last residue. Size is stated for part of the rows, as once, few or many counts, or as a class when the clone is expanded.

>TRBV5-5|once
ASSLRQTSGGQETQY
>TRBV6-1|-
ASKGRQVRNQPQH
>TRBV30|-
AWSVRGASTDTQY
>TRBV7-6|once
ASSLLDQRGAYNEQF
>TRBV5-1|once
ASNELAGVYDAQY
>TRBV5-1|-
ASSLELAGISTDTQY
>TRBV6-1|-
ATAGTGINYGYT
>TRBV6-1|-
ASSDDSSGANVLT
>TRBV6-6|-
ASSRGGAQDGELF
>TRBV11-1|once
ASSTTGSDGYT
>TRBV30|-
AWTTTGGSYNSPLH
>TRBV6-1|-
ACSTGRNTEAF
>TRBV19|few
ASSDTGYEQPQH
>TRBV5-4|-
ASSLFAGAAEAF
>TRBV5-1|-
ASSPAPTGISYEQY
>TRBV14|-
ASSQAGQFGSPLH
>TRBV9|once
ASSALDYFSNEQF
>TRBV5-4|-
ASSSGSGANVLT
>TRBV2|-
ASSYGTDEKLF
>TRBV7-8|-
ASSPSRGGNQPQH
>TRBV30|-
AWSVSRSLDNSPLH
>TRBV28|-
ASSSQGEASGNTIY
>TRBV9|-
ASSPRTDGEGTGELF
>TRBV5-1|-
ASSLAGGRTGELF
>TRBV10-3|-
AISRVPDQPQH
>TRBV6-6|-
ASTRQGAGRAF
>TRBV6-4|-
ASSDSWMGGTDTQY
>TRBV2|-
ASSGEGLLQH
>TRBV5-4|-
ASSLGVSLNTEAF
>TRBV6-5|-
ASSRIRDPQETQY
>TRBV29-1|-
SVEDSEGETQY
>TRBV7-8|-
ASSFLPGSSGETQY
>TRBV5-6|-
ASSFGGNTIY
>TRBV2|-
ASSWTGGESNQPQH
>TRBV19|once
ASSRSRGLLNEQF
>TRBV2|-
ASGRTETQY
>TRBV7-6|-
ASSLAWRYAEAF
>TRBV5-6|-
ASDRGLQETQY
>TRBV11-3|-
ASSLERTDTQY
>TRBV25-1|-
ASSEGPPNEQY
>TRBV19|-
ASSTRRDRSPYNSPLH
>TRBV29-1|-
SVVGEVLYNEQF
>TRBV19|-
ASSGGRVETQY
>TRBV14|few
ASSQDLGGFSGNTIY